The T cell receptor beta chain under discussion was sequenced for a study of blood T cell repertoires in COVID-19. The CDR3 length is 12 residues. The V end was cut by 2 bases, the J end by 8 bases, with 7 bases between. In germline, CDR1 is MDHEN, CDR2 SYDVKM. This clone has more than one count but fewer than ten. Study processing details: Reference gene primer amplification gave nucleated cell count estimates. Clones were sequenced by immunoSEQ multiplex PCR, and TCRdb holds only the in-frame ones, with some missing. That table gives V, J and clone size, and the DNA gave D and trimming. The sample has 200,000 to 300,000 clones, approximately 88% seen once.

The V call is TRBV28, the J call TRBJ1-5; D call uncertain. Material for sequencing was PBMCs or T cells enriched from blood (not recorded which). This TCR was recovered from a woman in her thirties or forties with acute COVID-19. CDR3 DNA sequence: TGTGCCAGCAGTTTAGGCGGGGAGCCCCAGCATTTT. This codes for CASSLGGEPQHF.